The 2 T cell receptor beta chains in this list originate from one sample, sequenced in a study of T cell repertoires in cytomegalovirus infection. For these receptors, no antigen is known. Using its own MiXCR run on the reads, TCRdb lists one record per CDR3 protein. Of around 710,000 distinct CDR3 sequences in the sample, about 27% were seen once. The starting material was cultured CD8+ T cells from PBMCs, obtained from culture after CMV antigen stimulation. Receptor source: a human donor in good health (CMV status not recorded). Some clones in this sample may be carry-over from other donors' samples.

This clonotype showed up just a few times. The rearrangement uses TRBV19 and TRBJ1-1; tentative D call: TRBD1 (5 bases). Germline CDR1 LNHDA, CDR2 SQIVND (reference sequence). Trimming left V 4 bases short and J 5 bases short, with 14 bases between. The CDR3 extends over 14 amino acids. CDR3: CASSRDRSGTEAFF. DNA for the CDR3: TGTGCCAGTAGTAGAGACAGATCGGGAACTGAAGCTTTCTTT.

This clonotype was seen a few times. The chain employs TRBV2 and TRBJ1-2; D gene uncertain. Germline-derived CDR1 and CDR2 are SNHLY and FYNNEI. The CDR3 is made up of 14 amino acids. Between the trimmed V and J ends, which lost 2 bases and 2 bases, there was a span of 9 bases. In nucleotides, the CDR3 is TGTGCCAGCAGTGAAATCCCGGTAAACTATGGCTACACCTTC. It codes for CASSEIPVNYGYTF.